This T cell receptor (beta chain) was retrieved from a study of a mutant IDH1 vaccine in newly diagnosed glioma. Study as a whole: Patients in the study were vaccinated eight times, receiving shots in weeks 1, 3, 5, 7, 11, 15, 19 and 23.

As for time point: week 11, during vaccination. It was 300 ug of mutant IDH1 20-mer peptide that made up each vaccine dose, given with topical imiquimod. Each donor presented with a new WHO grade 3 or 4 astrocytoma that tested IDH1-mutant and showed ATRX loss. The repertoire was sequenced with immunoSEQ multiplex PCR; TCRdb's copy has only in-frame clones and lacks some. Among 35,000 to 45,000 clones listed, roughly 80% were seen once. Germline CDR1 is SQVTM and CDR2 is ANQGSEA. V gave up 5 bases and J gave up 4 bases, with 14 bases separating them. The CDR3 runs 13 residues. Note on this clone: Its specificity is unknown.

The input for sequencing was peripheral blood mononuclear cells (PBMCs), taken from a glioma patient whose treatment included an IDH1 peptide vaccine. The sequence was obtained from a woman aged 25 to 39 with glioma. Some clones in this sample may be carry-over from other donors' samples. This sequence joins TRBV29-1 and TRBJ1-1, with unresolved D. CDR3: CSVRAPMSTEAFF. The CDR3 DNA sequence: TGCAGCGTTAGGGCGCCTATGAGCACTGAAGCTTTCTTT.